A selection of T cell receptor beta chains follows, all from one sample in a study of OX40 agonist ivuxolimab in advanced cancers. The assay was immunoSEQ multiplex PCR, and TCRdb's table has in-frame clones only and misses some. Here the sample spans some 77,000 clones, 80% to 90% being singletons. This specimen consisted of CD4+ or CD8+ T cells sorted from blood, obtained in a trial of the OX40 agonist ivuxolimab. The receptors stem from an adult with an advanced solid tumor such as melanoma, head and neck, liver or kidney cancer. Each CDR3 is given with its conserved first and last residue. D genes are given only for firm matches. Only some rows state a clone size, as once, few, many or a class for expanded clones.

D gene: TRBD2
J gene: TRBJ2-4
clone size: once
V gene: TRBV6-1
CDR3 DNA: TGTGCCAGCACCCCGGGGGGGGTGGCCAAAAACATTCAGTACTTC
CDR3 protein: CASTPGGVAKNIQYF

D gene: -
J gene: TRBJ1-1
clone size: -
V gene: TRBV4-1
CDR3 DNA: TGCGCCAGCAGCCAAGTCCTCTTTGGGGGGCGCGGGGGGAACACTGAAGCTTTCTTT
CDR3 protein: CASSQVLFGGRGGNTEAFF

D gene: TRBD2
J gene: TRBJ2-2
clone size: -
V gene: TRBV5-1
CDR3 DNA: TGCGCCAGCAGCTTAACTAGCGGAACCACCGGGGAGCTGTTTTTT
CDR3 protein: CASSLTSGTTGELFF

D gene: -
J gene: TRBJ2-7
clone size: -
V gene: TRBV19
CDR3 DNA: TGTGCCAGTAGTAAGAGGGAGAAATCCACGTACGAGCAGTACTTC
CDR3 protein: CASSKREKSTYEQYF

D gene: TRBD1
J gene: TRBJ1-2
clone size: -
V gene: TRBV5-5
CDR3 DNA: TGTGCCAGCAGCCCTAGCGGGACAGGGAGAAACTATGGCTACACCTTC
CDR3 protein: CASSPSGTGRNYGYTF

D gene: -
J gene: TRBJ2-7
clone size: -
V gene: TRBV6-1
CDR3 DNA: TGTGCCAGCAGTACCTTCTACGAGCAGTACTTC
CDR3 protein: CASSTFYEQYF

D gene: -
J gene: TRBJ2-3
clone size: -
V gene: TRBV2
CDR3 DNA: TGTGCCAGCAGTGAAGCTGGGGTGGCAGCGGATACGCAGTATTTT
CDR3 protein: CASSEAGVAADTQYF

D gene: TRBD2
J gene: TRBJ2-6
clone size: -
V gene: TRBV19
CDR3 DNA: TGTGCCAGTAGTATGACACTCGCGGGAGGATTCCCTGGGGCCAACGTCCTGACTTTC
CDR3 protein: CASSMTLAGGFPGANVLTF

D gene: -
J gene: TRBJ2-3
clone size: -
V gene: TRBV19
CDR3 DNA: TGTGCCAGTAGTTGGGAGGGGGACCGCACAGATACGCAGTATTTT
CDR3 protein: CASSWEGDRTDTQYF

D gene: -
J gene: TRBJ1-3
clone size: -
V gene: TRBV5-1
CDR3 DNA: TGCGCCAGCAGCTTAGACAGTATCTCTGGAAACACCATATATTTT
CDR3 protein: CASSLDSISGNTIYF

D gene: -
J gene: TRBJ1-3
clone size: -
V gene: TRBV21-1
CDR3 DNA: TGTGCCAGCAGCAAAGAGGTAGGCCGGTCTGGAAACACCATATATTTT
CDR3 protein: CASSKEVGRSGNTIYF

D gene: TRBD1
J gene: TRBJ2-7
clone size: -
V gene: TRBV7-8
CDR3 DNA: TGTGCCAGCAGAAGGGGACAGGGATCCCACGAGCAGTACTTC
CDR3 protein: CASRRGQGSHEQYF

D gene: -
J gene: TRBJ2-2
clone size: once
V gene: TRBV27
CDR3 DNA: TGTGCCAGCAGTTTAGGACAAATGAACACCGGGGAGCTGTTTTTT
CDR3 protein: CASSLGQMNTGELFF

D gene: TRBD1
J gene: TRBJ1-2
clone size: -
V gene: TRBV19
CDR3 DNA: TGTGCCAGTAGTATACCATCCCGGACAGGAGGGTATGGCTACACCTTC
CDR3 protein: CASSIPSRTGGYGYTF

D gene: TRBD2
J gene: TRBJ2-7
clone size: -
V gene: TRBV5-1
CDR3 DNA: TGCGCCAGCAGCTCCCTCGGACTAGCGGATTACGAGCAGTACTTC
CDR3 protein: CASSSLGLADYEQYF

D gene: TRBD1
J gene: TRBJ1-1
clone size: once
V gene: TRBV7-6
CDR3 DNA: TGTGCCAGCAGCTTAGGCCGGACAGGGAACACTGAAGCTTTCTTT
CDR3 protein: CASSLGRTGNTEAFF

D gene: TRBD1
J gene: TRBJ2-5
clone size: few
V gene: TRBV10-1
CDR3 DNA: TGCGCCAGCAGTGAGAGGCAGGGGGAAGAGACCCAGTACTTC
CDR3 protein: CASSERQGEETQYF

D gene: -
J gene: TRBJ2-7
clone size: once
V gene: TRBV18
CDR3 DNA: TGTGCCAGCTCACGATATTTCGGTTTCGGGGCTACCTACGAGCAGTACTTC
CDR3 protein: CASSRYFGFGATYEQYF

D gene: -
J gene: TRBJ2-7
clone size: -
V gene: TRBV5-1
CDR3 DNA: TGCGCCAGCAGCTTGGAGGGAGCCTACGAGCAGTACTTC
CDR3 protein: CASSLEGAYEQYF

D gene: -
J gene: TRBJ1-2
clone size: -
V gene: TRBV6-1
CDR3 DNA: TGTGCCAGCAAGGAGGGTAACTATGGCTACACCTTC
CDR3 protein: CASKEGNYGYTF

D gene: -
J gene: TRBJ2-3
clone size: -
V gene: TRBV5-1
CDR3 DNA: TGCGCCAGCAGCACAAACACAGATACGCAGTATTTT
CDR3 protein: CASSTNTDTQYF

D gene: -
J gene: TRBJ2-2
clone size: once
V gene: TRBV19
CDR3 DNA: TGTGCCAGTAGTATAGGACGGGACGGACTGAACACCGGGGAGCTGTTTTTT
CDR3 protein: CASSIGRDGLNTGELFF

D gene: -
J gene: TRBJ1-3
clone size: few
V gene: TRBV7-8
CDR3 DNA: TGTGCCAGCAGTCCCTGGAGCGGCTCTGGAAACACCATATATTTT
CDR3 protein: CASSPWSGSGNTIYF

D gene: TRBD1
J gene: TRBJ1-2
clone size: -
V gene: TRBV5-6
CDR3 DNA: TGTGCCAGCAGCTTGGAACAGGGGGCGAGGAATGGCTACACCTTC
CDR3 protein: CASSLEQGARNGYTF

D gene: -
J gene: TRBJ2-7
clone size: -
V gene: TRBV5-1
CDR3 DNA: TGCGCCAGTGTAGAGGCTCTAGGGCCCACCTACGAGCAGTACTTC
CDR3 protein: CASVEALGPTYEQYF

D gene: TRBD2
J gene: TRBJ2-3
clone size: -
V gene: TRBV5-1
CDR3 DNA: TGCGCCAGCAGCACCGGGACTAGCGGGAGAGGTACGCAGTATTTT
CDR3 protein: CASSTGTSGRGTQYF